This T cell receptor (beta chain) comes out of a study of T cells in Graves' hyperthyroidism and ophthalmopathy. At the level of the study: Blood from the periphery was taken at initial diagnosis, before any treatment.

Worth noting for this clonotype: Its antigen is still unknown.

The study, taken as a whole, reports: Most expanded thyroid clonotypes above 0.001 recurred in blood.

The CDR3 is 17 residues long. V trimming: 6 bases; J trimming: 5 bases; junction bases outside the gene matches: 9. CDR1 is LGHNA and CDR2 is YNFKEQ in the germline V gene. TCR beta CDR3 sequences were amplified from RNA transcripts. HTBI primers drove first-round RT-PCR of the TCR CDR3. TCRdb analysed the multiplex PCR reads with MiXCR anew, one entry per CDR3 protein. The data show 200,000 to 250,000 distinct CDR3 sequences, around 20% seen once. An absence of ophthalmopathy progression within 18 months meant stable Graves' hyperthyroidism. Lactation, pregnancy, other autoimmune disease or uncontrolled infection led to exclusion of patients.

The source material was blood. The TCR originated in a middle-aged man with Graves' hyperthyroidism. The rearrangement uses TRBV4-2 and TRBJ1-6; 11 bases line up with TRBD1. CDR3 bases: TGTGCCAGCAGGGTATCAGGACAGGGGGCAAATAATTCACCCCTCCACTTT. This gives the protein CASRVSGQGANNSPLHF.